The clone carrying this T cell receptor (beta chain) turned up a few times. Use of 60 Vbeta and 13 Jbeta primers characterized the PCR. Only in-frame clones appear in the TCRdb table, and some are missing; sequencing was by immunoSEQ multiplex PCR. The data show more than 85,000 clones, around a tenth seen once. This sample was taken from a study of cytomegalovirus exposure and HLA in healthy donors. V was cut by 10 bases and J by 2 bases, with 18 bases left in between. The CDR3 spans 14 residues. Germline CDR1 is MNHNS and CDR2 is SASEGT. The clonotype originates from a man aged 50 to 59 in good health and CMV-seropositive. Sequencing used PBMCs. The chain links TRBV6-1 to TRBJ2-7, with a weak D call TRBD1 (5 bases). This CDR3 is CAIPRAGKTYEQYF. CDR3 DNA: TGTGCCATCCCCCGAGCAGGGAAGACCTACGAGCAGTACTTC.